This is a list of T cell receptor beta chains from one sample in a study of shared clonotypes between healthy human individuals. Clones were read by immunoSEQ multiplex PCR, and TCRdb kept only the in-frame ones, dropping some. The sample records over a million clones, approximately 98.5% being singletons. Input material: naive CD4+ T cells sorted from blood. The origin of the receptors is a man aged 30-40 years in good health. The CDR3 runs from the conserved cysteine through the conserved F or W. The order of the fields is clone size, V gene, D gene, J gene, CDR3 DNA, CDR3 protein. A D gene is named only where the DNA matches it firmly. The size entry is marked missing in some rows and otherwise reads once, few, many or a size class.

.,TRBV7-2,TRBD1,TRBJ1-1,TGTGCCAGCAGCTTAGTGGCAGGGGGCGCTTCCGGCACTGAAGCTTTCTTT,CASSLVAGGASGTEAFF
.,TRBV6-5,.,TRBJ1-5,TGTGCCAGCAGTTACTCGCGTAATCAGCCCCAGCATTTT,CASSYSRNQPQHF
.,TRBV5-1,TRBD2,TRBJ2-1,TGCGCCAGCAGGTCGGGACTAGCGGGCATCAATGAGCAGTTCTTC,CASRSGLAGINEQFF
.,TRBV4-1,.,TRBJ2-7,TGCGCCAGCAGTTTTGGGACATTGAGCTCCTACGAGCAGTACTTC,CASSFGTLSSYEQYF
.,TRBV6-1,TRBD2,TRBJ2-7,TGTGCCAGCAGTGGCCCGGGACTAGCGGGACACTCCTACGAGCAGTACTTC,CASSGPGLAGHSYEQYF
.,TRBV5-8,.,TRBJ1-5,TGTGCCAGCGGGGGGGCAAGCAATCAGCCCCAGCATTTT,CASGGASNQPQHF
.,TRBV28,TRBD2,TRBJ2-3,TGTGCCAGCACCCTAGCGGGAGGAGGGGGCATTTGGAATACGCAGTATTTT,CASTLAGGGGIWNTQYF
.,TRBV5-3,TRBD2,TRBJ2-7,TGTGCCAGAAGCCCTACCGGGACTAGAAGTGCCGAGCAGTACTTC,CARSPTGTRSAEQYF
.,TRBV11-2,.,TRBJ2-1,TGTGCCAGCAGCATTAGTGCCGAGCAGTTCTTC,CASSISAEQFF
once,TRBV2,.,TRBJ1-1,TGTGCCAGCAGCTCAGGGGAAAGGAACACTGAAGCTTTCTTT,CASSSGERNTEAFF
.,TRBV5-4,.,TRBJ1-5,TGTGCCAGCAGCTTGGTTCCAGGAAATCAGCCCCAGCATTTT,CASSLVPGNQPQHF
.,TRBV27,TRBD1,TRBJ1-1,TGTGCCAGCAGTTCGGCGGGACAGGGAAACACTGAAGCTTTCTTT,CASSSAGQGNTEAFF
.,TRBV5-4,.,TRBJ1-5,TGTGCCAGCAGCTCTCAGGGCGATCAGCCCCAGCATTTT,CASSSQGDQPQHF
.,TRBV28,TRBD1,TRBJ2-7,TGTCCAGGACAGGGGAGCGAGCAGTACTTC,CPGQGSEQYF
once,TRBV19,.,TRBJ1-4,TGTGCCAGTTCTTCAACGGGGCTCCCGAGGGGTGAAAAACTGTTTTTT,CASSSTGLPRGEKLFF
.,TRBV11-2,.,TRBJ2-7,TGTGCCAGCAGCCCCGTAGGGGAGCAGTACTTC,CASSPVGEQYF